This TCR beta chain derives from a study of preoperative IRX-2 immunotherapy in early breast cancer. Treatment of the sample: preoperative locoregional IRX-2 cytokine immunotherapy. Samples came from a phase Ib trial of preoperative locoregional IRX-2 cytokine immunotherapy. Profiling relied on immunoSEQ multiplex PCR, and the TCRdb table lists in-frame clones only, not all of them. The table records about 67,000 clones, approximately 95% of them present only once. The CDR3 length is 14 residues. Per germline, CDR1 LGHNA and CDR2 YNFKEQ. Trimming took off 2 bases at V and 10 bases at J, with 15 bases between the two ends.

This specimen was taken from a patient treated with IRX-2 immunotherapy. The chain uses TRBV4-2 and TRBJ2-1, with D possibly matching TRBD2 (6 bases). The receptor was isolated from a human donor with breast cancer. CDR3 sequence: CASSQILALGEQFF. The CDR3 DNA reads as TGTGCCAGCAGCCAAATTCTAGCGTTGGGAGAGCAGTTCTTC.